The next 11 T cell receptor beta chains were all read from a single sample in a study of immune characterization of retroperitoneal liposarcoma. TCRdb re-called the PCR reads through MiXCR, storing one row per CDR3 protein. This sample has 9,500 to 13,000 distinct CDR3 sequences, with approximately 26% found just once. The sample was tumor tissue. The receptors originated from a male donor with retroperitoneal liposarcoma.

By sample share, this clonotype is medium-sized. This chain connects TRBV7-6 to TRBJ2-6, with D possibly TRBD1 on 5 matching bases. The germline V and J ends were trimmed by 0 bases and 8 bases, with 14 bases remaining between them. CDR1 is SGHVS and CDR2 is FNYEAQ in the germline V gene. There are 16 residues in the CDR3. The CDR3 DNA follows: TGTGCCAGCAGCTTAGCGGCAGGGCAGTTGACCAACGTCCTGACTTTC. Translating it yields CASSLAAGQLTNVLTF.

The chain links TRBV6-1 to TRBJ2-2; D unresolved. The germline V gene has CDR1 MNHNS and CDR2 SASEGT. This CDR3 contains 10 residues. Trimming took 9 bases from V and 7 from J, leaving 6 bases between them. CDR3 nucleotides: TGTGCCAGTGGGGACGGGGAGCTGTTTTTT. It encodes CASGDGELFF.

In its sample, this clonotype was seen a few times. This chain joins TRBV7-2 and TRBJ1-3; no clear D. There are 12 residues in the CDR3. CDR1 and CDR2 from the germline V gene are SGHTA and FQGNSA. V lost 5 bases to trimming and J lost 7 bases, with 9 bases between them. This CDR3 is CASSPSRNTIYF. In nucleotides, the CDR3 is TGTGCCAGCAGCCCTAGCCGGAACACCATATATTTT.

The V and J genes are TRBV6-1 and TRBJ2-3; 8 bases map to TRBD2. The length of the CDR3 is 15 residues. J lost 1 base, V lost 2 bases, and 2 bases had no gene match. Germline values: CDR1 MNHNS, CDR2 SASEGT. CDR3 sequence: CASSESAGGTDTQYF. CDR3 sequence (DNA): TGTGCCAGCAGTGAATCAGCGGGAGGCACAGATACGCAGTATTTT.

This clonotype was counted only a few times. The V and J genes are TRBV6-1 and TRBJ2-5; 7 bases align to TRBD2. This CDR3 is built from 16 residues. The germline V gene encodes CDR1 MNHNS and CDR2 SASEGT. The J segment lost 11 bases and the V segment lost 6 bases, leaving 21 bases of the junction unmatched. CDR3 amino acids: CASRPSGGPPHNEQYF. In DNA, the CDR3 is TGTGCCAGCAGGCCATCGGGGGGACCTCCGCACAATGAGCAGTACTTC.

Concerning this clonotype: Since a much larger clone is just one base distant, this may be a read error. The CDR3 loop reads CVSSEKIREGGNEQYF. CDR3 nucleotides: TGTGTCAGCAGTGAAAAAATCCGGGAGGGGGGCAATGAGCAGTACTTC. The V call is TRBV6-1, the J call TRBJ2-1; the match to TRBD2 covers 8 bases. Near its end, the DNA agrees better with TRBJ2-7, so the J call may be wrong. Germline CDR1 and CDR2: MNHNS and SASEGT. The CDR3 runs 16 residues.

By share, this clonotype ranks as medium-sized. This chain connects TRBV7-2 to TRBJ2-1; TRBD2 matches 8 bases. The J call is in doubt because the DNA end fits TRBJ2-7 better. The CDR3 has 15 amino acids. Germline V gene data show CDR1 as SGHTA and CDR2 as FQGNSA. CDR3 region: CASSLGREVYNEQYF. CDR3 nucleotides: TGTGCCAGCAGCTTAGGGCGGGAGGTATACAATGAGCAGTACTTC.

V is TRBV12-3 or TRBV12-4 and J is TRBJ2-3, with 16 bases that match TRBD2. The J call may be incorrect, as the DNA end agrees better with TRBJ2-1. There are 19 residues in the CDR3. DNA for the CDR3: TGTGCCAGCAGCTTTGGGACTAGCGGGGGGGGAACTAGCACAGATACGCAGTTCTTC. Protein sequence: CASSFGTSGGGTSTDTQFF.

This clonotype has ten or more counts. The chain has TRBV12-3 or TRBV12-4 and TRBJ1-4, with 7 positions matching TRBD1. J lost 4 bases, V lost 6 bases, and 5 bases had no gene match. The length of the CDR3 is 14 residues. The DNA for the CDR3 is TGTGCCAGCAGCAACAGGGGTGGTAATGAAAAACTGTTTTTT. The encoded protein is CASSNRGGNEKLFF.

The chain is built from TRBV4-2 and TRBJ1-1; D may be TRBD1 (5 bases). Germline V gene lookup returns CDR1 LGHNA and CDR2 YNFKEQ. The CDR3 length is 15 residues. Trimming pared 1 base from V and 0 bases from J, leaving 9 bases between. Here the CDR3 reads CASSQGGVLNTEAFF. CDR3 nucleotide sequence: TGTGCCAGCAGCCAAGGAGGGGTCTTGAACACTGAAGCTTTCTTT.

The V gene is TRBV12-3 or TRBV12-4, the J gene TRBJ2-1; 9 bases line up with TRBD2. The junction had 10 bases not matched to a gene; V was cut back by 5 bases and J by 8 bases. This CDR3 spans 15 amino acids. The CDR3 DNA reads as TGTGCCAGCAGTCTGACGGGCGGGGGGGCCTATGAGCAGTTCTTC. Translating it yields CASSLTGGGAYEQFF.